This T cell receptor (beta chain) was found in a study of identical twins. TCRdb reanalysed the 5' RACE reads using MiXCR and keeps one entry per CDR3 protein. The repertoire has roughly 280,000 distinct CDR3 sequences, 7.5% to 9.5% of them found once; the top ten carry roughly 6.8%. Study conclusions and caveats: Within cord blood, abundant beta clonotypes carried fewer insertions, but memory repertoires showed no such trend.

Worth noting for this clonotype: Its target is unknown.

Trimming shortened V by 1 base and J by 3 bases, and 16 bases separated the two germline ends. The CDR3 sequence is 17 residues long. Germline CDR1 reads MNHEY; CDR2 reads SVGAGI. The same data also contributed to another study, on yellow fever vaccine responses in identical twins.

This receptor was taken from a woman between 18 and 29 years old in good health. The specimen sequenced was CD8+ T cells sorted from blood. The chain recombines TRBV6-5 with TRBJ2-1; no firm D call. CDR3 nucleotides: TGTGCCAGCAGTTACTTGTATCGAGGAGCGAACTACAATGAGCAGTTCTTC. This codes for CASSYLYRGANYNEQFF.